The present TCR beta chain was sequenced within a study of shared clonotypes between healthy human individuals (dated by TCRdb to about 2020). With respect to the entire study: A few men and two women, aged 18 to 49 years, made up the cohort. To estimate repertoire size and how much clonotypes are shared between individuals, the study performed deep sequencing of blood TCR repertoires from a few healthy adults. To increase sequencing depth and limit assay-specific biases, different laboratories used diverse techniques to prepare libraries and sequence TCR repertoires. Between about 0.8 and 9.5 billion PBMCs per donor were obtained by leukapheresis. Overall study outcomes, separate from this receptor: Based on pairwise subsampling, the degree of clonotype sharing among donors was expected to be affected by sequencing depth. The small number of donors limited the genetic and exposure-history diversity represented. Only blood was sampled, and tissue TCR repertoires likely differ from those in blood.

As to this clone: It has no known antigen specificity. No quality values exist for individual bases; no much larger clone is one base distant.

The donors were healthy, HIV-negative adults who had no recently reported acute infections or vaccinations. Only Caucasian adults living in Nashville, Tennessee, USA were represented among the donors. In the unsorted samples, 90 million to 100 million PBMCs were counted, and genomic DNA was extracted using the QIAamp DNA Blood Mini kit. Blood was collected by leukapheresis, and PBMCs were isolated by Ficoll-Histopaque density gradient centrifugation and then cryopreserved in liquid nitrogen vapor phase. Using the deep immunoSEQ assay, multiplex PCR amplified TCR CDR3 regions from genomic DNA. For each cell subset, the extracted genomic DNA was distributed evenly across all wells of several immunoSEQ 96-well plates, and each plate served as one replicate. For unsorted PBMC, about 0.3 ug genomic DNA, equal to 30,000 or so T cell genomes, was loaded into each replicate PCR. Ten immunoSEQ deep assay plates were used to sequence the unsorted PBMC genomic DNA. Purified libraries were quantified with a Qubit 3.0 fluorometer, sized on a Bioanalyzer 2100, and re-quantified with the KAPA Library Quantification kit. Every immunoSEQ 96-well plate was sequenced on a separate single-read 150-cycle Illumina NextSeq 550 flow cell. On the study's bioinformatics: Because the immunoSEQ output held only junctional sequences and lacked quality scores, the filtering could not match the filtering applied to full-length reads. To assign V/J genes and CDR3, sequences were annotated using PyIR, a Python wrapper for IgBLAST v1.9, with IMGT germline references. Any read was removed if the V/J assignment was weak (E-value above 1e-6), the CDR3 was missing, or the read contained stop codons, out-of-frame junctions, or ambiguous translated residues. V3J clonotypes were defined as sequences sharing an identical inferred V gene, J gene, and CDR3 amino acid sequence. Percentage overlap between repertoires was computed as shared unique clonotypes divided by the size of the smaller repertoire. RTK rarefaction, the Chao1 estimator, and Recon v2.1 estimates of unobserved clonotypes were used to assess repertoire richness. Sourced from immuneACCESS, this table was stored by TCRdb with only in-frame sequences that have V and J called. A share of the clones is absent; for the studies checked, an unresolved V gene accounts for under half, and the remainder has no known explanation. D and trimming come from the DNA, and the V and J calls and clone size come from that table. The table for this sample lists 450,000 to 500,000 clones; 78% of them were counted only once. In total, the top ten clones hold approximately 12% of the sample.

The germline V gene (reference sequence) specifies GTSNPN as CDR1 and SVGIG as CDR2. The CDR3, cysteine through phenylalanine, is 16 amino acids long. The read is trimmed to its CDR3 DNA, 48 bases read in frame from base 1. Germline trimming amounts to 1 base on V and 5 bases on J, with 10 as the count of junction bases outside the gene matches. The V gene is TRBV30 and the J gene is TRBJ2-7, with 11 bases in between that match TRBD1. The source material was PBMCs. This TCR came from a woman in her forties in good health. Some clones in this sample may be carry-over from other donors' samples. This receptor carries the CDR3 CAWSGTPGQGGDEQYF. In nucleotides, the sequence is TGTGCCTGGAGTGGAACACCGGGACAGGGGGGGGACGAGCAGTACTTC.